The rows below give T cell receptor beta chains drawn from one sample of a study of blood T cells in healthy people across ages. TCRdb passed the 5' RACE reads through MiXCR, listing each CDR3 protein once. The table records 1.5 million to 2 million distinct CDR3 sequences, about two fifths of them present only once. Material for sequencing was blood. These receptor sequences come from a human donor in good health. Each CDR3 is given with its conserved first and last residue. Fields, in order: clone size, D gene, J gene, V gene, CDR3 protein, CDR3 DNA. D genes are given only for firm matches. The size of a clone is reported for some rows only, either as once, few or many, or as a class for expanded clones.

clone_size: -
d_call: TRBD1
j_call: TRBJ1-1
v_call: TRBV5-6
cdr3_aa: CASSFWDRNTEAFF
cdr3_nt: TGTGCCAGCAGCTTTTGGGACAGGAACACTGAAGCTTTCTTT

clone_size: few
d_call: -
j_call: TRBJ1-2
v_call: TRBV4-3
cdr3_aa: CASSQEPSREPYGYTF
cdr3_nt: TGCGCCAGCAGCCAAGAACCGTCCAGGGAGCCTTATGGCTACACCTTC

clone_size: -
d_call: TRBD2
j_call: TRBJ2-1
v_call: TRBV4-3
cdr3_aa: CASSQGSGLADFRQFF
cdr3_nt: TGCGCCAGCAGCCAAGGATCAGGACTAGCTGATTTCCGGCAGTTCTTC

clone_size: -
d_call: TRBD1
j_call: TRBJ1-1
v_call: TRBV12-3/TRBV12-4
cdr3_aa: CASSPRRTGNEAFF
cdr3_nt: TGTGCCAGCAGCCCACGTCGGACAGGGAATGAGGCTTTCTTT

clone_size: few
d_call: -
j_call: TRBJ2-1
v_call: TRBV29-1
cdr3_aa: CSVEGWLSSYNEQFF
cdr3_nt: TGCAGCGTTGAAGGTTGGCTCAGCTCCTACAATGAGCAGTTCTTC

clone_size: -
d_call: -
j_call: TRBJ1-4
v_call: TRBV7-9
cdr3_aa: CASSLVQPTNEKLFF
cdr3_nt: TGTGCCAGCAGCTTAGTGCAGCCAACTAATGAAAAACTGTTTTTT

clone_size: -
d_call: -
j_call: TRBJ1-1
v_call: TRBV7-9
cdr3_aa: CASSLAGGQAEAFF
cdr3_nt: TGTGCCAGCAGCTTAGCAGGTGGTCAGGCTGAAGCTTTCTTT

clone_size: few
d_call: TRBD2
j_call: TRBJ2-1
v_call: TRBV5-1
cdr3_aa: CASSRQISGGRDEQFF
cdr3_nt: TGCGCCAGCAGCCGGCAGATTAGCGGGGGCCGGGATGAGCAGTTCTTC

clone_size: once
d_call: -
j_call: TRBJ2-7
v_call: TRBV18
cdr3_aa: CASSPLSAWGTSRNEQYF
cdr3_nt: TGTGCCAGCTCACCATTATCCGCTTGGGGTACTTCAAGGAACGAGCAGTACTTC

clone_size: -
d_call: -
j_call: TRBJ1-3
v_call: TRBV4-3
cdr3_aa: CASSQQGNSGNTIYF
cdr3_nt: TGCGCCAGCAGCCAACAGGGGAACTCTGGAAACACCATATATTTT

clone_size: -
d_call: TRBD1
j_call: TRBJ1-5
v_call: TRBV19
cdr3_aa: CASTPTGNQPQHF
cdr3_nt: TGTGCCAGTACCCCGACAGGGAATCAGCCCCAGCATTTT

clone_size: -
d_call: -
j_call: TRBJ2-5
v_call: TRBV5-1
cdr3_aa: CASRKTAQETQYF
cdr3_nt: TGCGCCAGCAGGAAGACAGCCCAAGAGACCCAGTACTTC

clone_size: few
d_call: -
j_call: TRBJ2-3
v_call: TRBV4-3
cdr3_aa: CASSQDQGFTDTQYF
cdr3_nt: TGCGCCAGCAGCCAAGATCAGGGTTTCACAGATACGCAGTATTTT

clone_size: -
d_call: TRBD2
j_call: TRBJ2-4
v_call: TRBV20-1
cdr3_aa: CSAGMGGVAENIQYF
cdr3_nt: TGCAGTGCTGGCATGGGAGGGGTGGCCGAAAACATTCAGTACTTC

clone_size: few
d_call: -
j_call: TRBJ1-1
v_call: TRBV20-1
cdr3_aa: CSARGGGQNTEAFF
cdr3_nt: TGCAGTGCTAGAGGGGGGGGGCAGAACACTGAAGCTTTCTTT

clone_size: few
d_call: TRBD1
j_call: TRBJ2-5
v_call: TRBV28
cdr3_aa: CATKGPTGSLREQYF
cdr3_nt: TGTGCCACCAAAGGCCCGACAGGGTCCCTTAGAGAGCAGTACTTC

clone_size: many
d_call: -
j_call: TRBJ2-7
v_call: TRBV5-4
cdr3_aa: CASSLAGLPYEQYF
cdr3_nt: TGTGCCAGCAGCTTGGCTGGCCTCCCCTACGAGCAGTACTTC

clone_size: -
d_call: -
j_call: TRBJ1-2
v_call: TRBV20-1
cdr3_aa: CSARDPSLSGFAYGYTF
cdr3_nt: TGCAGTGCTAGAGACCCGAGTTTATCGGGTTTTGCCTATGGTTACACCTTC

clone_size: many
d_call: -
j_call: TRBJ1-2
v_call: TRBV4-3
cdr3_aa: CASSQEGGRPHNYGYTF
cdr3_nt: TGCGCCAGCAGCCAAGAGGGGGGGCGACCGCATAACTATGGCTACACCTTC

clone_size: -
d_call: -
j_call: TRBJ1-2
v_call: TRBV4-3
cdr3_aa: CANSSHLAFSGGYTF
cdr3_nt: TGCGCCAACAGCTCCCATCTCGCCTTCTCTGGGGGCTACACCTTC

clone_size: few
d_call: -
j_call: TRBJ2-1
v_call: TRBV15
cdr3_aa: CATSSWGVRSEQFF
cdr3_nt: TGTGCCACCAGCAGTTGGGGGGTTCGCAGTGAGCAGTTCTTC

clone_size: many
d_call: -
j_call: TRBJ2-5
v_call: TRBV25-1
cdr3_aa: CASSGTPGYVETQYF
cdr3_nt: TGTGCCAGCAGTGGTACCCCAGGGTATGTGGAGACCCAGTACTTC

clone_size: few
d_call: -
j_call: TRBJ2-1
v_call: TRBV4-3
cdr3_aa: CASSQEGFGEQFF
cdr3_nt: TGCGCCAGCAGCCAAGAGGGGTTCGGAGAGCAGTTCTTC

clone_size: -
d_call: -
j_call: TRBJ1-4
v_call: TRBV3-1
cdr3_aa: CASSQVHGTNEKLFF
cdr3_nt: TGTGCCAGCAGCCAGGTTCATGGGACTAATGAAAAACTGTTTTTT